These 10 T cell receptor beta chains were all obtained from the same sample, sequenced in a study of blood T cell repertoires in COVID-19 (dated by TCRdb to the early 2020s). The library was made by the immunoSEQ multiplex PCR assay. In its TCRdb copy, this immuneACCESS table keeps in-frame sequences only and misses some clones. Where compared with another copy, unresolved V genes explain less than half of these, and the others have no known cause. In all, the sample holds approximately 110,000 clones, and around nine tenths of those were seen once. 8% to 8.5% of the sample lies in the top ten. Material: peripheral blood. These receptors were collected from a woman aged 70 to 79 who had recovered from COVID-19.

The rearrangement links TRBV27 to TRBJ2-7; D is unresolved. The CDR3 runs to 15 residues. Germline CDR1 MNHEY, CDR2 SMNVEV (reference sequence). The V end lost 0 bases, the J end lost 3 bases, and 12 bases lay between the germline ends. CDR3 loop: CASSLSSRRLYEQYF. The DNA for the CDR3 is TGTGCCAGCAGTTTATCGTCCCGGAGACTCTACGAGCAGTACTTC.

J is TRBJ1-2 and V is TRBV30; no clear D gene. Trimming stripped 0 bases from V and 7 bases from J, with 15 bases between. CDR1 GTSNPN and CDR2 SVGIG come from the germline V gene (reference sequence). CDR3 length: 14 amino acids. CDR3 sequence reads: CAWSVFREAGGYTF. As DNA, the CDR3 is TGTGCCTGGAGTGTATTCCGGGAGGCGGGTGGCTACACCTTC.

V and J are TRBV7-3 and TRBJ2-3; possibly TRBD2 for D (6 bases). This CDR3 spans 17 amino acids. V lost 5 bases and J 2 bases, leaving 20 bases between the germline ends. Looked up from germline, CDR1 is SGHTA and CDR2 is FQGTGA. DNA of the CDR3: TGTGCCAGCAGCCTAAGCCTCGGGCGGGGCCCCACAGATACGCAGTATTTT. Translation gives CASSLSLGRGPTDTQYF.

The CDR3 protein is CASTLGGTEAFF. The CDR3 nucleotides read TGTGCCAGCACCCTCGGGGGAACTGAAGCTTTCTTT. The chain joins TRBV12-3 or TRBV12-4 to TRBJ1-1; tentative D call: TRBD1 (5 bases). Trimming removed 7 bases from V and 5 bases from J, with 11 bases in between. CDR3 length equals 12 residues.

The chain carries TRBV7-2 and TRBJ2-1, with D possibly TRBD1 on 5 matching bases. The germline CDR1 and CDR2 sequences are SGHTA and FQGNSA. The CDR3 loop spans 15 amino acids. V was cut by 6 bases and J by 2 bases, with 14 bases left in between. CDR3 bases: TGTGCCAGCAGTGAACAGGTAGTCGCCTACAATGAGCAGTTCTTC. This sequence encodes CASSEQVVAYNEQFF.

This clone appeared once. The genes are TRBV28 and TRBJ1-4; 8 bases are shared with TRBD1. The CDR3 is 17 amino acids. Germline V gives CDR1 MDHEN, CDR2 SYDVKM. With V trimmed by 5 bases and J by 0 bases, 8 bases remained unmatched. The CDR3: CASSPRTGSATNEKLFF. The DNA of the CDR3 is TGTGCCAGCAGTCCGCGGACAGGGTCTGCAACTAATGAAAAACTGTTTTTT.

V and J are TRBV6-5 and TRBJ1-4; D might be TRBD1 (6 bases). Germline V CDR1 and CDR2: MNHEY, SVGAGI. The CDR3 has 16 amino acids. Trimming removed 2 bases at V and 0 bases at J, with 10 bases between. CDR3 coding DNA: TGTGCCAGCAGTTACAGGGGGATGACAACTAATGAAAAACTGTTTTTT. Translation gives CASSYRGMTTNEKLFF.

This rearrangement joins TRBV5-1 to TRBJ2-5; D gene uncertain. Looked up from germline, CDR1 is SGHRS and CDR2 is YFSETQ. Trimming cost V 1 base and J 5 bases, with 9 bases left between them. CDR3 size: 13 residues. This CDR3 is CASSLISEETQYF. The DNA for the CDR3 is TGCGCCAGCAGCTTGATCTCGGAGGAGACCCAGTACTTC.

The rearrangement links TRBV4-3 to TRBJ2-3, with 9 bases identical to TRBD2. Germline V gives CDR1 LGHNA, CDR2 YSLEER. V gave up 0 bases and J gave up 1 base; unmatched junction bases: 5. CDR3 length equals 17 residues. CDR3 DNA: TGCGCCAGCAGCCAAGATCGGACTAGCGTTGGCACAGATACGCAGTATTTT. The encoded protein is CASSQDRTSVGTDTQYF.

In this sample, this clone turned up many times. CDR3 DNA: TGTGCCAGCAGCACCCTTACGCGGACTGAGATCTACGAGCAGTACTTC. This translates into CASSTLTRTEIYEQYF. The chain is built from TRBV21-1 and TRBJ2-7; TRBD2, the D gene given by the table, was not confirmed from the DNA. TRBV21-1 constitutes a pseudogene. The CDR3 sequence is 16 residues long.